Shown below are 21 T cell receptor beta chains from a single sample sequenced in a study of T cells after yellow fever vaccination. One entry per CDR3 protein results from TCRdb running MiXCR on the 5' RACE reads. This table holds about 63,000 distinct CDR3 sequences, around 7.4% found once. The sequencing here drew on CD8+ T cells sorted from PBMCs, taken 15 days after the yellow fever booster vaccination. These receptors were collected from a man aged 30 to 45 who received the YFV17D yellow fever vaccine.

This clonotype has ten or more counts. The chain employs TRBV4-2 and TRBJ2-7; 12 nucleotides match TRBD2. CDR3 length equals 18 residues. V shed 0 bases and J 4 bases; nucleotides not matched to a gene: 10. CDR1 is LGHNA and CDR2 is YNFKEQ in the germline V gene. The CDR3, as DNA: TGTGCCAGCAGCCAAGATCCCGAGACTAGCGGGAGTCCTTACGAGCAGTACTTC. Its protein is CASSQDPETSGSPYEQYF.

Comments on this clonotype: A much larger clone lies a single base off, so this may be a read error. The chain's CDR3 is CASSPGLAVYEQYF. The CDR3 DNA sequence: TGTGCCAGCAGTCCGGGACTAGCGGTCTACGAGCAGTACTTC. The chain has TRBV12-3 or TRBV12-4 and TRBJ2-7, with 11 bases fitting TRBD2. Germline trimming cut 5 bases from V and 3 bases from J; bases unmatched to any gene: 3. The CDR3 contains 14 residues.

This clonotype was seen at least ten times. V and J are TRBV6-6 and TRBJ2-3, with a possible D match to TRBD1 (5 bases). The length of the CDR3 is 12 residues. The germline V gene encodes CDR1 MNHNY and CDR2 SVGAGI (reference sequence). Trimming took off 4 bases at V and 5 bases at J, with 7 bases between the two ends. CDR3 region: CASSFGQDTQYF. The CDR3 nucleotides are TGTGCCAGCAGTTTTGGACAAGATACGCAGTATTTT.

This clonotype was seen only once. V and J are TRBV12-3 or TRBV12-4 and TRBJ2-7, with 7 positions matching TRBD2. This CDR3 region has 13 residues. V was pared by 5 bases and J by 5 bases, with 6 bases of the junction left unmatched. The CDR3 loop is CASSPGLYNEQYF. DNA for the CDR3: TGTGCCAGCAGTCCGGGACTATACAACGAGCAGTACTTC.

This clonotype has ten or more counts. V and J are TRBV5-1 and TRBJ2-1; possibly TRBD1 or TRBD2 for D (6 bases each). V lost 3 bases to trimming and J lost 4 bases, with 17 bases between them. CDR1 and CDR2 (germline): SGHRS, YFSETQ. CDR3 size: 16 residues. The CDR3, as DNA: TGCGCCAGCAGCTGGGGGGCGGATGACAGTTACAATGAGCAGTTCTTC. Its protein product is CASSWGADDSYNEQFF.

This clonotype was counted ten times or more. The chain has TRBV20-1 and TRBJ2-7, with 7 bases lining up with TRBD1. Per the germline V gene, CDR1 is DFQATT and CDR2 is SNEGSKA (reference sequence). The CDR3 length is 14 residues. V shed 6 bases, J shed 2 bases, and the junction held 10 bases outside the gene matches. Here the CDR3 reads CSAGQTGMTYEQYF. The CDR3 coding sequence is TGCAGTGCGGGGCAGACAGGGATGACCTACGAGCAGTACTTC.

This sequence joins TRBV5-6 and TRBJ2-6; 10 bases map to TRBD1. V lost 4 bases and J lost 8; bases outside the gene matches: 3. Looked up from germline, CDR1 is SGHDT and CDR2 is YYEEEE. This CDR3 region has 14 residues. The CDR3 region has the DNA TGTGCCAGCAGCGGGACAGGGGAGACCAACGTCCTGACTTTC. Translating gives CASSGTGETNVLTF.

The chain carries TRBV27 and TRBJ2-1; D possibly corresponds to TRBD2 (6 bases). Germline values: CDR1 MNHEY, CDR2 SMNVEV (reference sequence). This CDR3 is built from 13 residues. V shed 8 bases and J shed 6 bases, with 14 bases lying between them. CDR3 residues: CASFGGGPNEQFF. For the CDR3, the DNA is TGTGCCAGCTTCGGGGGAGGCCCCAATGAGCAGTTCTTC.

Remarks on this clonotype: A read error is possible here, since a much larger clone lies one base away. The chain couples TRBV15 to TRBJ2-1, with 8 bases identical to TRBD2. The CDR3 extends over 15 amino acids. The trim removed 5 bases at V and 5 bases at J, leaving 8 bases unmatched. In germline, CDR1 is LNHNV, CDR2 YYDKDF (reference sequence). Written as DNA, the CDR3 is TGTGCCACCAGCTTTCCCGGGACTAGGCACAATGAGCAGTTCTTC. This translates into CATSFPGTRHNEQFF.

This clonotype came up many times. The genes are TRBV12-3 or TRBV12-4 and TRBJ2-3, with 10 bases fitting TRBD2. V trimming: 3 bases; J trimming: 5 bases; junction bases outside the gene matches: 5. CDR3 length: 15 residues. CDR3: CASSFSAGGEDTQYF. As DNA, the CDR3 is TGTGCCAGCAGTTTTTCAGCGGGAGGGGAAGATACGCAGTATTTT.

This clonotype was detected ten times or more. The chain links TRBV24-1 to TRBJ1-2; no firm D call. Deletions cut 5 bases from V and 8 bases from J, with 17 bases between. This CDR3 comprises 14 residues. From germline, CDR1 is KGHDR and CDR2 SFDVKD. The CDR3 DNA reads TGTGCCACCAGTGGGACGGAATTCGAGGAAGGCTACACCTTC. It yields the protein CATSGTEFEEGYTF.

This clonotype was recorded at least ten times. The V call is TRBV10-3, the J call TRBJ2-7; no clear D gene. The CDR3 is made up of 15 amino acids. The V gene lost 2 bases and the J gene lost 7 bases, with 18 bases spanning the gap. From germline, CDR1 is ENHRY and CDR2 SYGVKD. CDR3 residues: CAISENTDRMTEQYF. The CDR3 bases are TGTGCCATCAGTGAGAATACCGACCGTATGACGGAGCAGTACTTC.

This clonotype was recorded at least ten times. The chain carries TRBV19 and TRBJ2-2, with no clear D. V was pared by 8 bases and J by 2 bases, with 9 bases between. The germline V gene encodes CDR1 LNHDA and CDR2 SQIVND (reference sequence). CDR3 length: 13 amino acids. CDR3 residues: CASVPVNTGELFF. CDR3 DNA: TGTGCCAGTGTCCCGGTAAACACCGGGGAGCTGTTTTTT. The full variable domain, completed using reference TRBV19 and TRBJ2-2, is DGGITQSPKYLFRKEGQNVTLSCEQNLNHDAMYWYRQDPGQGLRLIYYSQIVNDFQKGDIAEGYSVSREKKESFPLTVTSAQKNPTAFYLCASVPVNTGELFFGEGSRLTVL.

This clonotype appeared many times. The chain joins TRBV4-3 to TRBJ1-4, with a tentative D call TRBD1 (5 bases). The CDR3 has 16 amino acids. V lost 3 bases, J lost 4 bases, and 15 bases lay in between. CDR1 is LGHNA, CDR2 YSLEER, per germline. The CDR3 coding sequence is TGCGCCAGCAGCCAGGACACAGGAGGGGATAATGAAAAACTGTTTTTT. As protein: CASSQDTGGDNEKLFF.

The sample holds many counts of this clonotype. V is TRBV10-3 and J is TRBJ2-1, with 8 bases that match TRBD2. The CDR3 contains 12 residues. V dropped 5 bases and J dropped 9; count of bases not matched to a gene: 3. Germline CDR1 is ENHRY and CDR2 is SYGVKD. In DNA form, the CDR3 reads TGTGCCATCAGTAAAGCGGGAGTTGAGCAGTTCTTC. Encoded protein: CAISKAGVEQFF.

This clonotype was detected many times. The chain recombines TRBV12-3 or TRBV12-4 with TRBJ2-1, with 9 bases aligning to TRBD1. The length of the CDR3 is 19 residues. V dropped 3 bases and J dropped 6; count of bases not matched to a gene: 18. The CDR3: CASSFVIADGDREANEQFF. CDR3 DNA: TGTGCCAGCAGTTTTGTCATAGCGGACGGGGACAGGGAAGCCAATGAGCAGTTCTTC.

V usage is TRBV7-8 and J usage is TRBJ2-7; no definite D call. Trimming stripped 5 bases from V and 5 bases from J, with 10 bases between. Germline V CDR1 and CDR2: SGHVS, FQNEAQ. This CDR3 has 12 residues. The CDR3 region is CASSPFSHEQYF. The CDR3 nucleotides read TGTGCCAGCAGCCCGTTTTCCCACGAGCAGTACTTC.

This clonotype has ten or more counts. The gene calls are TRBV29-1 and TRBJ2-3; D might be TRBD1 (5 bases). This CDR3 region has 14 residues. With 6 bases removed from V and 2 bases from J, the gap between germline ends came to 15 bases. CDR1 is SQVTM and CDR2 is ANQGSEA in the germline V gene. Here the CDR3 reads CSVIGARDTDTQYF. CDR3 bases: TGCAGCGTAATTGGAGCCAGGGACACAGATACGCAGTATTTT.

As regards this clonotype: At one end, the junction sequence differs from germline, possibly due to a read error. V is TRBV14 and J is TRBJ2-2, with no clear D. The CDR3 has 12 amino acids. CDR1 SGHDN and CDR2 FVKESK come from the germline V gene. CDR3 nucleotide sequence: TGTGTCAGCAGCCTGACCCCCGGGGAGCTGTTTTTT. Translation gives CVSSLTPGELFF.

This clonotype has at least ten counts. The chain joins TRBV7-9 to TRBJ2-1; TRBD1 aligns across 11 bases. This CDR3 has 13 amino acids. V shed 5 bases, J shed 10 bases, and the junction held 4 bases outside the gene matches. Germline V gene sequence: CDR1 SEHNR, CDR2 FQNEAQ (reference sequence). CDR3: CASSGQGAREQFF. The CDR3 DNA follows: TGTGCCAGCAGCGGACAGGGGGCAAGAGAGCAGTTCTTC.

The chain links TRBV3-1 to TRBJ2-3, with TRBD2 matching over 7 bases. Unmatched junction bases numbered 7, after V lost 2 bases and J lost 5 bases. CDR3 length equals 15 residues. Germline V CDR1 and CDR2: LGHDT, YNNKEL (reference sequence). In DNA, the CDR3 is TGTGCCAGCAGCCAATTTGGTCGGGAGGTAGATACGCAGTATTTT. Amino acids: CASSQFGREVDTQYF.